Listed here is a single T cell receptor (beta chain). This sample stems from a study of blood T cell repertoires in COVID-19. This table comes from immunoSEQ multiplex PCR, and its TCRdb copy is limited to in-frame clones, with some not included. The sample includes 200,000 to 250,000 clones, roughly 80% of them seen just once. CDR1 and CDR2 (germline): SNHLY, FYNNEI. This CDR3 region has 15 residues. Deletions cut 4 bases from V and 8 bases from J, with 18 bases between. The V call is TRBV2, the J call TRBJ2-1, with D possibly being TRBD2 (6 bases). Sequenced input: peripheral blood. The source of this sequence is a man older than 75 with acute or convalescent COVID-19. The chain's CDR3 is CASSVFPGTGDEQFF. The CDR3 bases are TGTGCCAGCAGTGTATTCCCCGGGACGGGGGATGAGCAGTTCTTC.